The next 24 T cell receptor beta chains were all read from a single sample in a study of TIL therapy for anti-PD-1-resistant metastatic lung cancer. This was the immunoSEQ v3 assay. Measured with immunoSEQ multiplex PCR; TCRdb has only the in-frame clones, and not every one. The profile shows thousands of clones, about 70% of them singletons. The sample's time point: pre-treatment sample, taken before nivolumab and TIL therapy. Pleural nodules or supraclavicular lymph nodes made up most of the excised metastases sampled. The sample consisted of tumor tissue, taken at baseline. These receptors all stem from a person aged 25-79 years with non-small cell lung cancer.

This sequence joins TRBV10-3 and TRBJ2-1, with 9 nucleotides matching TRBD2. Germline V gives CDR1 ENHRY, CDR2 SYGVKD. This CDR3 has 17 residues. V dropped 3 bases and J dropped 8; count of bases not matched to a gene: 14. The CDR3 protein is CAISDLGLAGGPHEQFF. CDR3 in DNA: TGTGCCATCAGTGATTTGGGGTTGGCGGGGGGGCCTCATGAGCAGTTCTTC.

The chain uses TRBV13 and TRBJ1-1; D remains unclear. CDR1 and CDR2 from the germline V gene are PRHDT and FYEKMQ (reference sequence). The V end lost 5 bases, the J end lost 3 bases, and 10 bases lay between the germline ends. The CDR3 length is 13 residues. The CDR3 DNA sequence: TGTGCCAGCAGCCCCCCGGGGTACACTGAAGCTTTCTTT. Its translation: CASSPPGYTEAFF.

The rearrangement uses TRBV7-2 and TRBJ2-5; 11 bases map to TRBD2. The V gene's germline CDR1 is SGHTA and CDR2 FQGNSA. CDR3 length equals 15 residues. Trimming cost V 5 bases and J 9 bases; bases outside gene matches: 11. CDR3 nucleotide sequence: TGTGCCAGCAGCCTCGGGACTAGCGGCAAGTCGGCCCAGTACTTC. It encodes CASSLGTSGKSAQYF.

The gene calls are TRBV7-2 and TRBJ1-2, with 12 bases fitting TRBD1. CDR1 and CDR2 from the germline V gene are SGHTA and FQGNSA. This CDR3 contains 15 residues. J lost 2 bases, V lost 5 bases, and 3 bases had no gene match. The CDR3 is CASSRGQGANYGYTF. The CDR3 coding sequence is TGTGCCAGCAGCCGGGGACAGGGGGCCAACTATGGCTACACCTTC. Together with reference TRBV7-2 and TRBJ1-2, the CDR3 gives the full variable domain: GAGVSQSPSNKVTEKGKDVELRCDPISGHTALYWYRQSLGQGLEFLIYFQGNSAPDKSGLPSDRFSAERTGGSVSTLTIQRTQQEDSAVYLCASSRGQGANYGYTFGSGTRLTVV.

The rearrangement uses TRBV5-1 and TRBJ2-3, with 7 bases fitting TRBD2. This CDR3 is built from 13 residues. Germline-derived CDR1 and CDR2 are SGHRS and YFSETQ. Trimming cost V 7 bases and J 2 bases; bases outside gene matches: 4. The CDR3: CASSGGTTDTQYF. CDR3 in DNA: TGCGCCAGCTCGGGGGGAACCACAGATACGCAGTATTTT.

The CDR3 DNA reads as TGTGCCAGTAGTATTACGGGACAGTTGAACACTGAAGCTTTCTTT. Its translation is CASSITGQLNTEAFF. The chain employs TRBV19 and TRBJ1-1, with 7 bases aligning to TRBD1. Per the germline V gene, CDR1 is LNHDA and CDR2 is SQIVND (reference sequence). CDR3 length: 15 amino acids. V lost 3 bases and J lost 0; bases outside the gene matches: 4.

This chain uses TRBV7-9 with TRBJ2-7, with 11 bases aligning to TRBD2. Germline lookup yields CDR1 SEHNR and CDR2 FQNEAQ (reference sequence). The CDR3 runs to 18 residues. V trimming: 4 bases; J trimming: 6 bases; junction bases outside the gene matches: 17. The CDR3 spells CASSYNPLAGGGRAEQYF. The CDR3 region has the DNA TGTGCCAGCAGCTATAACCCTCTAGCGGGAGGTGGCCGAGCCGAGCAGTACTTC. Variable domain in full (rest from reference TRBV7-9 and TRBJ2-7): DTGVSQNPRHKITKRGQNVTFRCDPISEHNRLYWYRQTLGQGPEFLTYFQNEAQLEKSRLLSDRFSAERPKGSFSTLEIQRTEQGDSAMYLCASSYNPLAGGGRAEQYFGPGTRLTVT.

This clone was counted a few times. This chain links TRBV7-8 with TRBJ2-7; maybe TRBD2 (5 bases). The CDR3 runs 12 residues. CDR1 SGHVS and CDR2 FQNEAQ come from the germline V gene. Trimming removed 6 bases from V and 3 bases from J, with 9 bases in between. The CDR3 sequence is CASRDSSYEQYF. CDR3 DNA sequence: TGTGCCAGCAGGGACTCCAGCTACGAGCAGTACTTC.

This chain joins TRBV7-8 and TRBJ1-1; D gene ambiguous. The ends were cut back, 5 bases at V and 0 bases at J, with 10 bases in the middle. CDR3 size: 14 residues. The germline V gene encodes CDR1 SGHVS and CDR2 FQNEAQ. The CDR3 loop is CASSDNTVNTEAFF. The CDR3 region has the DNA TGTGCCAGCAGCGATAATACGGTGAACACTGAAGCTTTCTTT.

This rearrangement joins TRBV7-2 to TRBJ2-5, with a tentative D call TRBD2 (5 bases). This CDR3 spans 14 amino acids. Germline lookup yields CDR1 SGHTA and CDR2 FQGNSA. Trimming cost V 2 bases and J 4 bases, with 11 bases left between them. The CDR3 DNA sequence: TGTGCCAGCAGCTTACAGAGCGGTGGAGAGACCCAGTACTTC. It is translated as CASSLQSGGETQYF.

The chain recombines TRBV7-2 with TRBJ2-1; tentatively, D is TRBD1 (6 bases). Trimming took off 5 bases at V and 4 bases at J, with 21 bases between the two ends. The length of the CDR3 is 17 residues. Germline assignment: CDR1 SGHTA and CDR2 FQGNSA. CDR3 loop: CASSGAAGTRVYNEQFF. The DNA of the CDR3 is TGTGCCAGCAGCGGCGCAGCCGGGACAAGGGTGTACAATGAGCAGTTCTTC.

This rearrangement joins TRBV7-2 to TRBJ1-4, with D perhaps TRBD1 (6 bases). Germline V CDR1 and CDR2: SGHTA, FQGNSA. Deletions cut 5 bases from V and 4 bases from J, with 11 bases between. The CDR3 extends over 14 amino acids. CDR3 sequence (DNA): TGTGCCAGCAGCCCAGGGGAATTTAATGAAAAACTGTTTTTT. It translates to CASSPGEFNEKLFF.

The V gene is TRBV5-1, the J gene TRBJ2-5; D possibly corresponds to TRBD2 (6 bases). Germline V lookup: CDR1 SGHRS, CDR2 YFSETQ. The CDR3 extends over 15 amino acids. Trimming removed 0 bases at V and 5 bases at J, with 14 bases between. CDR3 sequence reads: CASSLAGLSGETQYF. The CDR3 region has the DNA TGCGCCAGCAGCTTGGCAGGACTCAGCGGGGAGACCCAGTACTTC.

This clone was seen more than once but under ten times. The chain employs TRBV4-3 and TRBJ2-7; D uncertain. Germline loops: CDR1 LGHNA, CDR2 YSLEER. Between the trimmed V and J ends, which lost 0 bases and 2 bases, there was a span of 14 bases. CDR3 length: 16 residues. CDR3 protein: CASSQDRSGPTYEQYF. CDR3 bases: TGCGCCAGCAGCCAAGATCGTTCAGGACCCACCTACGAGCAGTACTTC.

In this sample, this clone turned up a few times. Here the CDR3 DNA reads TGCGCCAGCAGTGAGTCCCTCCAAATTTGGGTAGGCACAGATACGCAGTATTTT. Amino acids: CASSESLQIWVGTDTQYF. The chain carries TRBV10-1 and TRBJ2-3; D remains unclear. V was cut by 0 bases and J by 1 base, with 17 bases left in between. The CDR3 is made up of 18 amino acids. CDR1 and CDR2 (germline): WNHNN, SYGVQD (reference sequence).

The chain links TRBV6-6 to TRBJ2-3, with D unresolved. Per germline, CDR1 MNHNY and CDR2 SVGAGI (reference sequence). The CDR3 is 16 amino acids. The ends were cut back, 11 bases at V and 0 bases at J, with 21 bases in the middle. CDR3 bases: TGTGCCGTAAACCCCCAGGAAGCTAGAAGCACAGATACGCAGTATTTT. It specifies CAVNPQEARSTDTQYF.

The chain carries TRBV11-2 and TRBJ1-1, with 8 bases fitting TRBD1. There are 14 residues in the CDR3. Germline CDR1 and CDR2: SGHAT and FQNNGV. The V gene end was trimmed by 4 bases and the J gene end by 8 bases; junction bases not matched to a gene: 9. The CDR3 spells CASSWGGQGEEAFF. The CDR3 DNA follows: TGTGCCAGCAGCTGGGGAGGACAGGGAGAGGAAGCTTTCTTT.

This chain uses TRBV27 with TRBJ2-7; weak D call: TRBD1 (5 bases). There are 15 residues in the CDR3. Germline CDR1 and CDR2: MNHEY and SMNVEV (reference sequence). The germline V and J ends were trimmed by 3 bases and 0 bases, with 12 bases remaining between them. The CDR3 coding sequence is TGTGCCAGCAGTTTGGCAGGGCGTATCTCCTACGAGCAGTACTTC. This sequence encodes CASSLAGRISYEQYF.

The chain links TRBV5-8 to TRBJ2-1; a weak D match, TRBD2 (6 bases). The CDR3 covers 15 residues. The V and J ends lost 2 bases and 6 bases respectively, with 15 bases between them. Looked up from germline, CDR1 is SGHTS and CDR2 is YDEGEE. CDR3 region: CASSFTGTGGNEQFF. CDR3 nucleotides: TGTGCCAGCAGCTTCACCGGGACTGGTGGCAATGAGCAGTTCTTC.

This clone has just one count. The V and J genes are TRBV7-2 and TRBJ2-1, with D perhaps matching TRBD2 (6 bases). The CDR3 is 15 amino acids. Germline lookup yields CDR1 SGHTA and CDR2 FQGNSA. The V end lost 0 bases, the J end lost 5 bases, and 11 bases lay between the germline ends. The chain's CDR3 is CASSLAVWGDNEQFF. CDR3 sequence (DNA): TGTGCCAGCAGCTTAGCGGTATGGGGGGACAATGAGCAGTTCTTC.

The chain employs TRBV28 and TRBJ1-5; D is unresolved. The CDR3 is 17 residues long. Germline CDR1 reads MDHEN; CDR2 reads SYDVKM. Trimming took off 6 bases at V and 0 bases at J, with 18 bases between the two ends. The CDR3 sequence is CASSPPGDTYSNQPQHF. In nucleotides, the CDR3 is TGTGCCAGCAGCCCACCCGGAGACACTTATAGCAATCAGCCCCAGCATTTT.

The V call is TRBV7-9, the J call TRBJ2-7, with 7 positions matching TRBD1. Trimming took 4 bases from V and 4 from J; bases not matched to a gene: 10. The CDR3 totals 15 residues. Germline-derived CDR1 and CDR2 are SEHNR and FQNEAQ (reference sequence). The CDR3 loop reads CASSYLQGSGYEQYF. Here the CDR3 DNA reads TGTGCCAGCAGCTACCTACAGGGGAGTGGGTACGAGCAGTACTTC.

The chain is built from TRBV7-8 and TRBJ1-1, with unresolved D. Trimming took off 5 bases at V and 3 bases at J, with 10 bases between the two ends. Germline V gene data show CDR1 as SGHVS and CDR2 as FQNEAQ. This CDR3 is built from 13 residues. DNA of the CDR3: TGTGCCAGCAGCCTAGTTGTCTACACTGAAGCTTTCTTT. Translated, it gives CASSLVVYTEAFF.

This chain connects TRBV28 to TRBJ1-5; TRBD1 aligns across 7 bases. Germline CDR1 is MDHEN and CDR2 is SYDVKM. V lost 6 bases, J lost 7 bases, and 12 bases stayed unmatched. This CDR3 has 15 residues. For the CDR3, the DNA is TGTGCCAGCAGCTCCCTGACAGGGACGGGACAGCCCCAGCATTTT. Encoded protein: CASSSLTGTGQPQHF. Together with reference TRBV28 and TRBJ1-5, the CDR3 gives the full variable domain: DVKVTQSSRYLVKRTGEKVFLECVQDMDHENMFWYRQDPGLGLRLIYFSYDVKMKEKGDIPEGYSVSREKKERFSLILESASTNQTSMYLCASSSLTGTGQPQHFGDGTRLSIL.